The next 18 T cell receptor beta chains were all read from a single sample in a study of cytomegalovirus exposure and HLA in healthy donors. PCR involved 60 Vbeta and 13 Jbeta primers. Measured with immunoSEQ multiplex PCR; TCRdb has only the in-frame clones, and not every one. Here the sample spans around 80,000 clones, 62% being singletons. Sequencing was performed on PBMCs. The receptor set was obtained from a male donor in good health and CMV-seropositive.

The V gene is TRBV18, the J gene TRBJ2-7, with 7 bases aligning to TRBD1. The length of the CDR3 is 15 residues. The germline gives CDR1 KGHSH, CDR2 LQKENI. The V gene end was trimmed by 5 bases and the J gene end by 7 bases; junction bases not matched to a gene: 14. The CDR3 loop reads CASSSKGDTRGEQYF. The CDR3 DNA reads as TGTGCCAGCTCATCAAAAGGAGATACCAGGGGGGAGCAGTACTTC.

The V gene is TRBV2, the J gene TRBJ1-5; the D gene is possibly TRBD1 (5 bases). Germline lookup yields CDR1 SNHLY and CDR2 FYNNEI. Trimming removed 4 bases from V and 0 bases from J, with 22 bases in between. This CDR3 contains 19 residues. The CDR3 bases are TGTGCCAGCAGTGCCTCCGGGTCTGCCTGGGGCTATAGCAATCAGCCCCAGCATTTT. It translates to CASSASGSAWGYSNQPQHF. Full variable domain (remainder filled in from reference TRBV2 and TRBJ1-5): EPEVTQTPSHQVTQMGQEVILRCVPISNHLYFYWYRQILGQKVEFLVSFYNNEISEKSEIFDDQFSVERPDGSNFTLKIRSTKLEDSAMYFCASSASGSAWGYSNQPQHFGDGTRLSIL.

This clone was counted only a few times. V gene TRBV27 combines with J gene TRBJ2-1, with 12 bases matching TRBD2. J lost 4 bases, V lost 7 bases, and 8 bases had no gene match. Germline values: CDR1 MNHEY, CDR2 SMNVEV (reference sequence). The CDR3 totals 16 residues. CDR3 loop: CASTSSGRASYNEQFF. The CDR3 DNA reads TGTGCCAGCACCTCTAGCGGGAGGGCGAGTTACAATGAGCAGTTCTTC.

The chain couples TRBV19 to TRBJ2-6; D gene ambiguous. V lost 3 bases and J 0 bases, leaving 6 bases between the germline ends. CDR1 LNHDA and CDR2 SQIVND come from the germline V gene (reference sequence). There are 15 residues in the CDR3. This CDR3 is CASSITHSGANVLTF. In DNA, the CDR3 is TGTGCCAGTAGTATTACACACTCTGGGGCCAACGTCCTGACTTTC. The full variable domain, in which reference TRBV19 and TRBJ2-6 provide the parts outside the CDR3, is DGGITQSPKYLFRKEGQNVTLSCEQNLNHDAMYWYRQDPGQGLRLIYYSQIVNDFQKGDIAEGYSVSREKKESFPLTVTSAQKNPTAFYLCASSITHSGANVLTFGAGSRLTVL.

The chain combines TRBV14 with TRBJ2-2; D perhaps matches TRBD1 (6 bases). Trimming shortened V by 0 bases and J by 6 bases, and 14 bases separated the two germline ends. The germline V gene has CDR1 SGHDN and CDR2 FVKESK. The CDR3 is 16 residues long. The CDR3 nucleotides read TGTGCCAGCAGCCAAGAAAGGGGCAGGGGCGCCGGGGAGCTGTTTTTT. It translates to CASSQERGRGAGELFF.

This chain connects TRBV28 to TRBJ1-5; D not resolved. Trimming took off 2 bases at V and 9 bases at J, with 14 bases between the two ends. The germline V gene encodes CDR1 MDHEN and CDR2 SYDVKM. The CDR3 has 14 amino acids. The CDR3, as DNA: TGTGCCAGCAGTTTAGCGGCCCGGCAGCGGCCCCAGCATTTT. It yields the protein CASSLAARQRPQHF.

The V and J genes are TRBV4-3 and TRBJ2-7; unclear D gene. This CDR3 has 15 residues. Trimming removed 2 bases from V and 3 bases from J, with 14 bases in between. Per germline, CDR1 LGHNA and CDR2 YSLEER. CDR3 nucleotides: TGCGCCAGCAGCCAACTTTCGACGGGTGGCTACGAGCAGTACTTC. This translates into CASSQLSTGGYEQYF.

Regarding this clone: The junction departs from the called germline gene at one end, perhaps through a read error. The chain uses TRBV27 and TRBJ2-5, with D possibly matching TRBD1 (5 bases). Per germline, CDR1 MNHEY and CDR2 SMNVEV (reference sequence). The CDR3 loop spans 17 amino acids. The CDR3 loop reads CASRFLGQGSNKETQYF. CDR3 in DNA: TGTGCCAGCCGTTTTTTGGGGCAGGGTAGCAACAAAGAGACCCAGTACTTC.

The chain couples TRBV11-2 to TRBJ1-3; D is undetermined. Trimming shortened V by 1 base and J by 0 bases, and 19 bases separated the two germline ends. The CDR3 totals 19 residues. Germline assignment: CDR1 SGHAT and CDR2 FQNNGV. The CDR3 spells CASSLGFLGRAASGNTIYF. In nucleotides, the CDR3 is TGTGCCAGCAGCTTAGGATTCCTGGGGAGGGCGGCCTCTGGAAACACCATATATTTT.

The V gene is TRBV4-2, the J gene TRBJ1-5; D gene ambiguous. CDR1 is LGHNA and CDR2 is YNFKEQ in the germline V gene. The CDR3 runs to 14 residues. Trimming shortened V by 0 bases and J by 4 bases, and 7 bases separated the two germline ends. The chain's CDR3 is CASSQDPGNQPQHF. The CDR3 DNA sequence: TGTGCCAGCAGCCAAGATCCGGGTAATCAGCCCCAGCATTTT.

This clone was counted once. The genes are TRBV2 and TRBJ1-4; 7 bases align to TRBD1. Germline V CDR1 and CDR2: SNHLY, FYNNEI. V gave up 6 bases and J gave up 7 bases; unmatched junction bases: 8. The CDR3 covers 14 residues. CDR3 in amino acids: CASRPGTAGEKLFF. DNA for the CDR3: TGTGCCAGCAGACCCGGGACAGCCGGTGAAAAACTGTTTTTT.

This clone was seen only a few times. The genes are TRBV6-1 and TRBJ2-7; 9 bases are shared with TRBD2. Germline CDR1 reads MNHNS; CDR2 reads SASEGT. The J segment lost 6 bases and the V segment lost 3 bases, leaving 6 bases of the junction unmatched. The CDR3 runs 14 residues. Written as DNA, the CDR3 is TGTGCCAGCAGTGAGGCGGGGGGGATCGCCGAGCAGTACTTC. This gives the protein CASSEAGGIAEQYF.

V and J are TRBV27 and TRBJ1-5; D may be TRBD1 (6 bases). Trimming took off 0 bases at V and 2 bases at J, with 11 bases between the two ends. Per the germline V gene, CDR1 is MNHEY and CDR2 is SMNVEV (reference sequence). This CDR3 is 16 amino acids long. The CDR3 region has the DNA TGTGCCAGCAGTTTATCGGGGGGGCTGGGCAATCAGCCCCAGCATTTT. It translates to CASSLSGGLGNQPQHF.

The V and J genes are TRBV7-9 and TRBJ2-2; possible D gene TRBD2, 5 bases. Germline CDR1 SEHNR, CDR2 FQNEAQ (reference sequence). Trimming pared 4 bases from V and 1 base from J, leaving 16 bases between. There are 17 residues in the CDR3. The CDR3 nucleotides are TGTGCCAGCAGCTCGGATGAGGGTAGCCTGAACACCGGGGAGCTGTTTTTT. Encoded protein: CASSSDEGSLNTGELFF. The full variable domain, completed using reference TRBV7-9 and TRBJ2-2, is DTGVSQNPRHKITKRGQNVTFRCDPISEHNRLYWYRQTLGQGPEFLTYFQNEAQLEKSRLLSDRFSAERPKGSFSTLEIQRTEQGDSAMYLCASSSDEGSLNTGELFFGEGSRLTVL.

This chain uses TRBV5-8 with TRBJ2-6, with 7 bases matching TRBD1. Germline-derived CDR1 and CDR2 are SGHTS and YDEGEE. The V gene end was trimmed by 3 bases and the J gene end by 3 bases; junction bases not matched to a gene: 6. This CDR3 has 16 amino acids. The DNA of the CDR3 is TGTGCCAGCAGCTGGACGACAGGGTATGGGGCCAACGTCCTGACTTTC. This translates into CASSWTTGYGANVLTF.

In regard to this clone: The junction departs from the called germline gene at one end, perhaps through a read error. This chain connects TRBV2 to TRBJ2-1; 8 bases agree with TRBD1. Germline V CDR1 and CDR2: SNHLY, FYNNEI. This CDR3 is built from 9 residues. Here the CDR3 DNA reads TGTGCCAGAGGACAGGGAAAGCTCTTC. Translation gives CARGQGKLF.

This clone occurred a few times. The chain combines TRBV4-3 with TRBJ2-2; tentatively, D is TRBD1 (7 bases). Germline V gives CDR1 LGHNA, CDR2 YSLEER. The CDR3 loop spans 16 amino acids. V lost 4 bases to trimming and J lost 4 bases, with 16 bases between them. The CDR3 sequence is CASSPYGQEGTGELFF. In nucleotides, the CDR3 is TGCGCCAGCAGCCCGTACGGACAGGAGGGCACCGGGGAGCTGTTTTTT.

The rearrangement links TRBV4-1 to TRBJ1-1; 11 bases agree with TRBD1. This CDR3 has 18 amino acids. V shed 4 bases and J 0 bases; nucleotides not matched to a gene: 10. CDR1 MGHRA and CDR2 YSYEKL come from the germline V gene. CDR3 in DNA: TGCGCCAGCAGCCTTCTAGCTGGGACAGGGGGAGTGAACACTGAAGCTTTCTTT. It is translated as CASSLLAGTGGVNTEAFF.